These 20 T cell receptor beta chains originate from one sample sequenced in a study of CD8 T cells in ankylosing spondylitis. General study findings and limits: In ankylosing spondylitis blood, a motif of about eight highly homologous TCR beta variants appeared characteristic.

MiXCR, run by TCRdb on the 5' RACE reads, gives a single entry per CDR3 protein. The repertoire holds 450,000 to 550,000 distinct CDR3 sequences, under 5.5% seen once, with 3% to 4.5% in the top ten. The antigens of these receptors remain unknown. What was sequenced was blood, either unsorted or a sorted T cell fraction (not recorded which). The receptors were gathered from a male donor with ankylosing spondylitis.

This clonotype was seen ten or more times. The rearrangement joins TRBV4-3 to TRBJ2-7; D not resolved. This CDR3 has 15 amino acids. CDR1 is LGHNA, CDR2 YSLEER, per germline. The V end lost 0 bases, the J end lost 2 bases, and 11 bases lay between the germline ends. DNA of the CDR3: TGCGCCAGCAGCCAAGATATTGGCAGAACCTACGAGCAGTACTTC. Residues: CASSQDIGRTYEQYF.

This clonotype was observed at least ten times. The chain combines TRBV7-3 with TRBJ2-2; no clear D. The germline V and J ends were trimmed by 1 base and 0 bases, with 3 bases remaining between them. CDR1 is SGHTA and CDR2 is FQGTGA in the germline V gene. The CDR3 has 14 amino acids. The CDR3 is CASSLNSNTGELFF. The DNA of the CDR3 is TGTGCCAGCAGCTTAAATTCGAACACCGGGGAGCTGTTTTTT. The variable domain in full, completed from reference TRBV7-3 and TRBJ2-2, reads GAGVSQTPSNKVTEKGKYVELRCDPISGHTALYWYRQSLGQGPEFLIYFQGTGAADDSGLPNDRFFAVRPEGSVSTLKIQRTERGDSAVYLCASSLNSNTGELFFGEGSRLTVL.

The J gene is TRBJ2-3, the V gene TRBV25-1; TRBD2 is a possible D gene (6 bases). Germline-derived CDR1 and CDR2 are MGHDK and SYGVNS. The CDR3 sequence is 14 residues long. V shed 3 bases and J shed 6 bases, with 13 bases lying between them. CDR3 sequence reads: CASSDRGRGDTQYF. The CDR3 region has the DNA TGTGCCAGCAGTGACCGGGGCCGGGGGGATACGCAGTATTTT.

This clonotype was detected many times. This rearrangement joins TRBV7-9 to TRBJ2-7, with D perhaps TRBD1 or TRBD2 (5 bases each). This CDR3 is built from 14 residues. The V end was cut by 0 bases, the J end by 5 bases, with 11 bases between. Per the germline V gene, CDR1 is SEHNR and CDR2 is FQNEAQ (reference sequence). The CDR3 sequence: CASSLALGVHEQYF. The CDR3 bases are TGTGCCAGCAGCTTAGCGCTGGGGGTCCACGAGCAGTACTTC.

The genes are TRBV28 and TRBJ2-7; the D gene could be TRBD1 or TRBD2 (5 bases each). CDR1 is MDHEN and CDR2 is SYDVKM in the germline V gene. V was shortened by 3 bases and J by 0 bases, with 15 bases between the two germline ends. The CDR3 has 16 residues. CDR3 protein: CASSFFLRDPSYEQYF. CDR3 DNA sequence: TGTGCCAGCAGTTTTTTCCTCCGGGACCCCTCCTACGAGCAGTACTTC.

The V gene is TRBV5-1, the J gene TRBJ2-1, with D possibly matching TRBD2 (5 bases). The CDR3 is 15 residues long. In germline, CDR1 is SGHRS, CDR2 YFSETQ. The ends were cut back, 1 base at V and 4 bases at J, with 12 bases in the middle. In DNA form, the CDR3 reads TGCGCCAGCAGCTTGCTAGCCGTAGGGTACAATGAGCAGTTCTTC. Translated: CASSLLAVGYNEQFF.

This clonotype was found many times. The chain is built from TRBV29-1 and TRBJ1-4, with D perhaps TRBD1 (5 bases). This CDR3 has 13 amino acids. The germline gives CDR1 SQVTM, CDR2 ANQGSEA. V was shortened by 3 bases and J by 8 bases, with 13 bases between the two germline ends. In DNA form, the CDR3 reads TGCAGCGTTGATAGTGGGGGGAAGGAAAAACTGTTTTTT. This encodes CSVDSGGKEKLFF.

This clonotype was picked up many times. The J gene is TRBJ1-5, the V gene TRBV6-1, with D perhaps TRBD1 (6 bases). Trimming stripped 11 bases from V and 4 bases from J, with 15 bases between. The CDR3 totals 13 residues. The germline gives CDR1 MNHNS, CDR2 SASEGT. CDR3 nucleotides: TGTGCCGCTGGCGGACAGCCTAATCAGCCCCAGCATTTT. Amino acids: CAAGGQPNQPQHF.

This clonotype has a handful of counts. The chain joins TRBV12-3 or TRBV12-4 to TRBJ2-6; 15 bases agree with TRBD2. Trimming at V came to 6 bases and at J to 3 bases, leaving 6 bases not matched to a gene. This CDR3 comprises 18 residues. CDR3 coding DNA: TGTGCCAGCAGAACCGGGACTAGCGGGAGGAGTGGGGCCAACGTCCTGACTTTC. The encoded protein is CASRTGTSGRSGANVLTF.

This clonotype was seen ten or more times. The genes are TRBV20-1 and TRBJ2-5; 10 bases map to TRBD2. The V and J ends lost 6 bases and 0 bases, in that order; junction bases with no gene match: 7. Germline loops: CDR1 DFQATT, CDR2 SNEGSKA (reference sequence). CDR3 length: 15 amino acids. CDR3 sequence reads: CSARRTSGDQETQYF. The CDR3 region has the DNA TGCAGTGCCCGGAGGACTAGCGGAGACCAAGAGACCCAGTACTTC.

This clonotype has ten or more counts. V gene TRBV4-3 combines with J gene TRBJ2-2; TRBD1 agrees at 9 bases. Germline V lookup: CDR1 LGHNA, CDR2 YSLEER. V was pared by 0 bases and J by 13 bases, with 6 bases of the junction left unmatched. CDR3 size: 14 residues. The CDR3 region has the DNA TGCGCCAGCAGCCAAGATCGGGGGACAGGGAGGCTGTTTTTT. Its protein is CASSQDRGTGRLFF.

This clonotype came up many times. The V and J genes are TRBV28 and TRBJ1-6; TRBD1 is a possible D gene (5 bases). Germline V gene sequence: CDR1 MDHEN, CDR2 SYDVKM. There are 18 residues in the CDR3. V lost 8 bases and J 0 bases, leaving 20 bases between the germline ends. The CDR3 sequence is CASATFDSRSSYNSPLHF. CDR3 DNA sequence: TGTGCCAGCGCCACTTTTGACAGTCGAAGCTCCTATAATTCACCCCTCCACTTT.

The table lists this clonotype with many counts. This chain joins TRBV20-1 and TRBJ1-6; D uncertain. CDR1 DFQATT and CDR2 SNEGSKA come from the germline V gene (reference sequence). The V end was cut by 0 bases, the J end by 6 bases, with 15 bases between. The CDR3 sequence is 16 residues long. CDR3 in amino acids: CSARDPAGIVNSPLHF. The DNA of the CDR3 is TGCAGTGCTAGAGATCCTGCCGGGATCGTTAATTCACCCCTCCACTTT.

CDR3 amino acids: CSATLARGGSETQYF. DNA of the CDR3: TGCAGTGCTACCCTGGCGCGGGGGGGCTCGGAGACCCAGTACTTC. The chain couples TRBV20-1 to TRBJ2-5; 9 nucleotides line up with TRBD2. The CDR3 is 15 residues long. V shed 4 bases, J shed 5 bases, and the junction held 11 bases outside the gene matches. Germline values: CDR1 DFQATT, CDR2 SNEGSKA (reference sequence).

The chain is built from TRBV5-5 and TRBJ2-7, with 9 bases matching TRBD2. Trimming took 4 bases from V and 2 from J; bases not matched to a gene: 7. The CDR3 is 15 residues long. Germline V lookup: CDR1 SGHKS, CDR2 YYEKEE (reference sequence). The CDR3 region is CASSRVGTSTYEQYF. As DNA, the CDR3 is TGTGCCAGCAGCCGGGTGGGGACTAGCACCTACGAGCAGTACTTC.

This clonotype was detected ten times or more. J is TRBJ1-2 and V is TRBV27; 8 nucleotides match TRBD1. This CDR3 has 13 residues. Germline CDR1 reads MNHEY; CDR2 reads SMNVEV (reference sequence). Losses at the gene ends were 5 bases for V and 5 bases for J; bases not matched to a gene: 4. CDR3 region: CASSPYRGYGYTF. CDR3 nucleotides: TGTGCCAGCAGTCCCTACAGGGGGTATGGCTACACCTTC.

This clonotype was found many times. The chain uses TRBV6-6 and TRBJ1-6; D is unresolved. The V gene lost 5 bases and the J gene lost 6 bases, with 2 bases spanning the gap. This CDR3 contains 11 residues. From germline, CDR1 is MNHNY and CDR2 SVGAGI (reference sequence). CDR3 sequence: CASSGNSPLHF. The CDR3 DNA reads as TGTGCCAGCAGTGGTAATTCACCCCTCCACTTT.

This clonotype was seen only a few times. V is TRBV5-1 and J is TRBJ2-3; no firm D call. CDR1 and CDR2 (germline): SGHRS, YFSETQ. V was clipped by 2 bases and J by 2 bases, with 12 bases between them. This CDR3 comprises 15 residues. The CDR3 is CASSFVSRTTDTQYF. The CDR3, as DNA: TGCGCCAGCAGCTTTGTATCTAGGACCACAGATACGCAGTATTTT.

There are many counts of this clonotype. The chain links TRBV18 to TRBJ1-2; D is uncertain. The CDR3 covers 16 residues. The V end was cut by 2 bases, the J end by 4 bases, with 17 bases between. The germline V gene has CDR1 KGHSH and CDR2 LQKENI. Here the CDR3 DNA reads TGTGCCAGCTCACCATCGAGCATGCGAGAGTTCTATGGCTACACCTTC. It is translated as CASSPSSMREFYGYTF.

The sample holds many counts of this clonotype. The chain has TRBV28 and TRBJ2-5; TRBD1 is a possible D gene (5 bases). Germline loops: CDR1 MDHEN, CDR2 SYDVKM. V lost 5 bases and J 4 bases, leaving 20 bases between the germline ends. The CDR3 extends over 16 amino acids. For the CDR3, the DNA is TGTGCCAGCAGTGTTAACCCTTCTGACAGAAGAGAGACCCAGTACTTC. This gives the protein CASSVNPSDRRETQYF.